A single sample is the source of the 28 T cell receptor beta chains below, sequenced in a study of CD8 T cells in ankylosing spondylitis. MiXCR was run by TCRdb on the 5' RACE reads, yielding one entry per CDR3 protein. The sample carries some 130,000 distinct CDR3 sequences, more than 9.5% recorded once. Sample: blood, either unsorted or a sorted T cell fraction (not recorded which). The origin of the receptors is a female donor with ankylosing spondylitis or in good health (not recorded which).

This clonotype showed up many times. The CDR3 nucleotides are TGTGCCAGCAGCCCTAGGGGCGGGAGGTTGAACACCGGGGAGCTGTTTTTT. It yields the protein CASSPRGGRLNTGELFF. The gene calls are TRBV11-2 and TRBJ2-2, with TRBD2 identical over 8 bases. The germline V gene has CDR1 SGHAT and CDR2 FQNNGV. The CDR3 runs 17 residues. Trimming cost V 5 bases and J 1 base; bases outside gene matches: 9.

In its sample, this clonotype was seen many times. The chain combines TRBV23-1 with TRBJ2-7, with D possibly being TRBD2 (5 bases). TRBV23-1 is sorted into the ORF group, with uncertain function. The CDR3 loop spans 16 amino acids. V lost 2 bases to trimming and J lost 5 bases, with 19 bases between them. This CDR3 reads CASSQPRTPIVHEQYF. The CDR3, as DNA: TGCGCCAGCAGTCAACCCCGGACTCCTATTGTCCACGAGCAGTACTTC.

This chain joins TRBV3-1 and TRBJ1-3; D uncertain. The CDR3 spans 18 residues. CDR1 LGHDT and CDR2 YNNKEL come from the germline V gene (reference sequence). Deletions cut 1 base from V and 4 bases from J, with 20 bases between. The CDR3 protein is CASSQVLPGSLRGNTIYF. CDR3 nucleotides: TGTGCCAGCAGCCAAGTTTTGCCCGGCTCCCTGAGGGGAAACACCATATATTTT. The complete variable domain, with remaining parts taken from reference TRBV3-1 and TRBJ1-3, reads DTAVSQTPKYLVTQMGNDKSIKCEQNLGHDTMYWYKQDSKKFLKIMFSYNNKELIINETVPNRFSPKSPDKAHLNLHINSLELGDSAVYFCASSQVLPGSLRGNTIYFGEGSWLTVV.

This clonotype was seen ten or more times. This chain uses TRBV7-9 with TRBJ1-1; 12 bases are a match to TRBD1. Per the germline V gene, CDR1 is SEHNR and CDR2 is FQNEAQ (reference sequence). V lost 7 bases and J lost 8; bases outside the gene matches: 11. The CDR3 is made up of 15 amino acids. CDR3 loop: CASKFSGQGAMEAFF. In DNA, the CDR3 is TGTGCCAGCAAATTTTCGGGACAGGGGGCAATGGAAGCTTTCTTT.

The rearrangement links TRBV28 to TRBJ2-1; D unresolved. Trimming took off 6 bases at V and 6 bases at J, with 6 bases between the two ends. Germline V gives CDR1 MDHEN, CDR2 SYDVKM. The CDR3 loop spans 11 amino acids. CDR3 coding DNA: TGTGCCAGCAGAGGAATCAATGAGCAGTTCTTC. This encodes CASRGINEQFF. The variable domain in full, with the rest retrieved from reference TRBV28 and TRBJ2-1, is DVKVTQSSRYLVKRTGEKVFLECVQDMDHENMFWYRQDPGLGLRLIYFSYDVKMKEKGDIPEGYSVSREKKERFSLILESASTNQTSMYLCASRGINEQFFGPGTRLTVL.

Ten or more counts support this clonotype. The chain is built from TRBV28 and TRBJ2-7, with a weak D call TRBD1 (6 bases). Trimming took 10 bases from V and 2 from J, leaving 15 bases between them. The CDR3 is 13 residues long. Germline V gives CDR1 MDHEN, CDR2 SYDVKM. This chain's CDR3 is CATLREGAYEQYF. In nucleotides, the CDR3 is TGTGCCACCCTCAGAGAGGGGGCCTACGAGCAGTACTTC.

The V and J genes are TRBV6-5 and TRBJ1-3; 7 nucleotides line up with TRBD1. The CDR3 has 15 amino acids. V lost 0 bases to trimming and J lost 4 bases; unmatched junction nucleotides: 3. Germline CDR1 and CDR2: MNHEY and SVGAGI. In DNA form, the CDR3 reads TGTGCCAGCAGTTACTCCGGACAGGAGGGAAACACCATATATTTT. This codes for CASSYSGQEGNTIYF.

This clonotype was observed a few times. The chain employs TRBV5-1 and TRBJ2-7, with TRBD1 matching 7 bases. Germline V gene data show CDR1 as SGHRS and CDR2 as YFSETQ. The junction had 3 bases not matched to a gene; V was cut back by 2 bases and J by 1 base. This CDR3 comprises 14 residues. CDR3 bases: TGCGCCAGCAGCTTAGGGACAGTGTCCTACGAGCAGTACTTC. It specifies CASSLGTVSYEQYF.

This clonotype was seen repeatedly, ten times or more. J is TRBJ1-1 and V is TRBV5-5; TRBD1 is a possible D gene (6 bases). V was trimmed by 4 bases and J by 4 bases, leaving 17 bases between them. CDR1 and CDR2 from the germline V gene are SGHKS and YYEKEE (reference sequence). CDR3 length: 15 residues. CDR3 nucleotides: TGTGCCAGCAGCCCCGCTCCGAGAGGGGGCACTGAAGCTTTCTTT. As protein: CASSPAPRGGTEAFF.

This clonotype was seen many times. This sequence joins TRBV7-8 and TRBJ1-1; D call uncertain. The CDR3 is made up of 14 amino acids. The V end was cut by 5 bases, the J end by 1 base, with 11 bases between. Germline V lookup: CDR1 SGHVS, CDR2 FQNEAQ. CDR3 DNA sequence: TGTGCCAGCAGCATGGAATCTAGGAACACTGAAGCTTTCTTT. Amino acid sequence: CASSMESRNTEAFF.

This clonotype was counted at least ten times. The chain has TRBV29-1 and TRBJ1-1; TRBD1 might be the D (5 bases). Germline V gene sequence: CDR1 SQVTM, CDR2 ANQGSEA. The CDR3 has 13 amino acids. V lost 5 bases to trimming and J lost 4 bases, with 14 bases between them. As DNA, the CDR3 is TGCAGCGTTTCCAACTTGGGGGGCACTGAAGCTTTCTTT. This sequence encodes CSVSNLGGTEAFF.

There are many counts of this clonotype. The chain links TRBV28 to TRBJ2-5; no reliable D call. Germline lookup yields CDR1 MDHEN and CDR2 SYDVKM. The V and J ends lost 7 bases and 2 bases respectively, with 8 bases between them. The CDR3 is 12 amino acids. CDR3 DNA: TGTGCCAGCACATCTTTTCAAGAGACCCAGTACTTC. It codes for CASTSFQETQYF.

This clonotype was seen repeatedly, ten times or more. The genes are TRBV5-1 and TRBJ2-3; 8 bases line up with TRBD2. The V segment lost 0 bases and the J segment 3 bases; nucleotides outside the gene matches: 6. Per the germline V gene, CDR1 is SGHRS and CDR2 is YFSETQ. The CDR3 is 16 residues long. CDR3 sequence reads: CASSLVGSGMTDTQYF. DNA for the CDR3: TGCGCCAGCAGCTTGGTGGGTAGCGGGATGACAGATACGCAGTATTTT. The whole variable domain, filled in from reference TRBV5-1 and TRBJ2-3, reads KAGVTQTPRYLIKTRGQQVTLSCSPISGHRSVSWYQQTPGQGLQFLFEYFSETQRNKGNFPGRFSGRQFSNSRSEMNVSTLELGDSALYLCASSLVGSGMTDTQYFGPGTRLTVL.

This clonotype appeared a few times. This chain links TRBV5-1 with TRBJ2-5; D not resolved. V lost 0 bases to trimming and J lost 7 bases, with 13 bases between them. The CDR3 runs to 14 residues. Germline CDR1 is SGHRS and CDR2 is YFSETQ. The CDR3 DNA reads TGCGCCAGCAGCTTGGAGCTCGGCCGAGGGACCCAGTACTTC. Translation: CASSLELGRGTQYF.

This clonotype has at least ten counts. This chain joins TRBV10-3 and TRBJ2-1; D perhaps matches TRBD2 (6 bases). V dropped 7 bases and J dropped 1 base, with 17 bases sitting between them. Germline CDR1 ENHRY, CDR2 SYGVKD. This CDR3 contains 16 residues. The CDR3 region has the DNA TGTGCCATCAAACCCGCTCCGGGACTTTCCTACAATGAGCAGTTCTTC. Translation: CAIKPAPGLSYNEQFF.

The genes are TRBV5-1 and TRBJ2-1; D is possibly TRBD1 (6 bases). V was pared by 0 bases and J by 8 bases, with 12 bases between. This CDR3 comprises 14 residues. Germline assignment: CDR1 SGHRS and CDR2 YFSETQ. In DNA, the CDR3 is TGCGCCAGCAGCTTGGGGGCAGGGGATGATGAGCAGTTCTTC. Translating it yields CASSLGAGDDEQFF. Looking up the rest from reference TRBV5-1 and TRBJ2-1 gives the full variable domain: KAGVTQTPRYLIKTRGQQVTLSCSPISGHRSVSWYQQTPGQGLQFLFEYFSETQRNKGNFPGRFSGRQFSNSRSEMNVSTLELGDSALYLCASSLGAGDDEQFFGPGTRLTVL.

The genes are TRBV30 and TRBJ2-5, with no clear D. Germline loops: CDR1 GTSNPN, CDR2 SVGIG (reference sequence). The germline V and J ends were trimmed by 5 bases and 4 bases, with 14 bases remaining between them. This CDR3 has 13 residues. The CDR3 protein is CAWSGNRLETQYF. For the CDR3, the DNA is TGTGCCTGGTCTGGTAATCGACTAGAGACCCAGTACTTC.

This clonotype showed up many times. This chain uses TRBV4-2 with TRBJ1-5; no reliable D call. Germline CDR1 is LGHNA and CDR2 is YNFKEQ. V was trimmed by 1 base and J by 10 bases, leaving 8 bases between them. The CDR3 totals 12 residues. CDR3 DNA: TGTGCCAGCAGCCAAGGAGGTAACCCCCAGCATTTT. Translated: CASSQGGNPQHF.

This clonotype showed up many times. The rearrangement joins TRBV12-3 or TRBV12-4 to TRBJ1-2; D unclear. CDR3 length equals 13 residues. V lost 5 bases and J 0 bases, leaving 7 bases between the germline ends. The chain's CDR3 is CASSRSANYGYTF. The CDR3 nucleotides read TGTGCCAGCAGTCGGTCCGCTAACTATGGCTACACCTTC.

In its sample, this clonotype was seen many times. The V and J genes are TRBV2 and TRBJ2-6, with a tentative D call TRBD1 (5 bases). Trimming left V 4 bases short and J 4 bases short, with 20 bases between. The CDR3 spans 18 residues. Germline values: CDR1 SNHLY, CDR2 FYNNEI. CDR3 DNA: TGTGCCAGCAGTGGGGTCAGGGTTGTATTGTCCGGGGCCAACGTCCTGACTTTC. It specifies CASSGVRVVLSGANVLTF.

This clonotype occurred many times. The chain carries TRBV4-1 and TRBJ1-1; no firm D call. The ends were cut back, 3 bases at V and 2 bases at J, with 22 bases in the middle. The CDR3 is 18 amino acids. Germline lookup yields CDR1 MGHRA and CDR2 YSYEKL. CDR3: CASSHARWRPLDNTEAFF. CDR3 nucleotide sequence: TGCGCCAGCAGCCATGCCCGGTGGAGGCCTCTTGACAACACTGAAGCTTTCTTT.

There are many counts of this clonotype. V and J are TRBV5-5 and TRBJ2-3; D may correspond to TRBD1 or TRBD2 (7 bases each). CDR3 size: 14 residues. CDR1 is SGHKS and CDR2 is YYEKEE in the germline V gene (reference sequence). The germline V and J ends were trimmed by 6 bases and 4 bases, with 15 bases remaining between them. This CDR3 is CASTGTTGADTQYF. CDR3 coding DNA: TGTGCCAGCACCGGGACTACAGGGGCAGATACGCAGTATTTT.

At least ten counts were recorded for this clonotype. As DNA, the CDR3 is TGCGCCAGCAGCTTGGGGGACAGGGAAAACCCGCAGTATTTT. This codes for CASSLGDRENPQYF. The V and J genes are TRBV5-1 and TRBJ2-3; 9 bases line up with TRBD1. CDR1 is SGHRS, CDR2 YFSETQ, per germline. There are 14 residues in the CDR3. V shed 0 bases, J shed 10 bases, and the junction held 6 bases outside the gene matches.

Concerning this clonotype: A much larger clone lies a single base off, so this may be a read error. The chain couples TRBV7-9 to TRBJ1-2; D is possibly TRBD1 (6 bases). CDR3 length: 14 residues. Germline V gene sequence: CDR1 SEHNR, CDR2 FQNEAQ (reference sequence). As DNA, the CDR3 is TGTGCCATTCCGACAGGCCTAACTAACTATGGCGACACCTTC. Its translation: CAIPTGLTNYGDTF.

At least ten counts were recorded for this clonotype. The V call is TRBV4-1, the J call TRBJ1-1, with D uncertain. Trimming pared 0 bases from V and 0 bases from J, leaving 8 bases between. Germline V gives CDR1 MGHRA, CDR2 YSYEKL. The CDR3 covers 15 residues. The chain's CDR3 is CASSQEEGLNTEAFF. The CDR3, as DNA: TGCGCCAGCAGCCAAGAAGAGGGTTTGAACACTGAAGCTTTCTTT.

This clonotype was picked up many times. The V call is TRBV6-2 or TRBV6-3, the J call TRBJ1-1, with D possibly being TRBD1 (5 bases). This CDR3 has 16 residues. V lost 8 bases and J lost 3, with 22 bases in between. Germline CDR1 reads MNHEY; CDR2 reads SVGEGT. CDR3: CASDQGRQTRYTEAFF. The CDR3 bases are TGTGCCAGCGACCAGGGTCGCCAGACTCGTTACACTGAAGCTTTCTTT.

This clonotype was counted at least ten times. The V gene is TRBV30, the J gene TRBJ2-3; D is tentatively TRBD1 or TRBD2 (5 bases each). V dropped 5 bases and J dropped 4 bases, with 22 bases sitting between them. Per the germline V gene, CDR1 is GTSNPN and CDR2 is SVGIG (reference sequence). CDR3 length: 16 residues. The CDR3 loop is CAWEEFRDAFADTQYF. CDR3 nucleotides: TGTGCCTGGGAAGAGTTCCGGGACGCTTTCGCAGATACGCAGTATTTT. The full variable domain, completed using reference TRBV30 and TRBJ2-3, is SQTIHQWPATLVQPVGSPLSLECTVEGTSNPNLYWYRQAAGRGLQLLFYSVGIGQISSEVPQNLSASRPQDRQFILSSKKLLLSDSGFYLCAWEEFRDAFADTQYFGPGTRLTVL.

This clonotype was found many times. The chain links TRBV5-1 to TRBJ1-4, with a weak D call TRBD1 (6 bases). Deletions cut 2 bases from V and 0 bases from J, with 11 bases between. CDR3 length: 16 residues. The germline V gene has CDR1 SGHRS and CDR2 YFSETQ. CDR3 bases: TGCGCCAGCAGCTTCCAGGGGCACTCAACTAATGAAAAACTGTTTTTT. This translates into CASSFQGHSTNEKLFF.